This entry features one T cell receptor (beta chain) sequence. The antigen it recognizes is unknown. No much larger clonotype is one base removed from it; base qualities were not supplied. The method behind the library was PCR. Sequencing used an Illumina HiSeq 2500. TCR libraries were prepared with molecular barcoding, using unique molecular identifiers to normalize TCRbeta repertoire quantification. The raw public reads went through TCRdb reprocessing: fastp at Q25, MiXCR clone calling, in-frame beta chains kept. Entries are consolidated by CDR3 protein sequence, retaining the most common genes and DNA. The sample table records around 680,000 distinct CDR3 sequences; roughly 17% of these occur just once. The ten largest clones capture around 0.96% of the sample. The data stem from a study of T-cell reconstitution after alpha-beta-depleted transplantation in children listed by TCRdb under 2016. Regarding the research as a whole: Using TCR repertoire profiling, the study followed T-cell immune reconstitution in a quantitative way in children after TCRalphabeta/CD19-depleted allogeneic hematopoietic cell transplantation.

Sequencing was performed on PBMCs from the stem cell graft donor, taken from the stem cell graft. The clonotype comes from a human donor who donated a stem cell graft to a child with acute myeloid leukemia.

The CDR3 region reads CSAPGQASTDTQYF. The DNA sequence reads TGCAGTGCTCCGGGACAGGCAAGCACAGATACGCAGTATTTT. The chain links TRBV20-1 with TRBJ2-3, with TRBD1 matching 8 junction bases. Via the germline V gene (reference sequence), CDR1 is DFQATT and CDR2 SNEGSKA. The cysteine opens and the phenylalanine closes a CDR3 of 14 amino acids. Only CDR3 DNA remains: 42 bases, in frame from the first base. Here V drops 5 bases and J drops 0 bases, and the junction holds 4 bases not matched to any gene.